A single sample is the source of the 4 T cell receptor beta chains below, sequenced in a study of CXCR3-negative and CXCR3-positive naive CD8 T cells. Regarding the study as a whole: More hydrophobic TRB CDR3s occurred in CXCR3-positive than in CXCR3-negative naive cells.

No antigens are known for them. UMI-labeled 5' RACE yielded the TRB cDNA libraries. TCRdb reanalyzed the 5' RACE reads and collapses them to one entry per CDR3 protein, without DNA. The repertoire table contains about 50,000 distinct CDR3 sequences. Sequenced: naive CXCR3+ CD8+ T cells from blood. The subset was: CD45RO-CCR7+CD27+CD95- naive CD8+ T cells expressing CXCR3 (TNR3+). The receptors here all came from a human donor in good health. Some clones in this sample may be carry-over from other donors' samples.

CDR3 loop: CASSPWTSGGATDTQYF. The V call is TRBV28, the J call TRBJ2-3; TCRdb's D call, TRBD2, is unchecked because there is no DNA. CDR3 length: 17 residues. In germline, CDR1 is MDHEN, CDR2 SYDVKM. Looking up the rest from reference TRBV28 and TRBJ2-3 gives the full variable domain: DVKVTQSSRYLVKRTGEKVFLECVQDMDHENMFWYRQDPGLGLRLIYFSYDVKMKEKGDIPEGYSVSREKKERFSLILESASTNQTSMYLCASSPWTSGGATDTQYFGPGTRLTVL.

This chain links TRBV11-2 with TRBJ2-7; the D gene TCRdb calls, TRBD1, cannot be checked with no DNA. The CDR3 length is 16 residues. Germline CDR1 and CDR2: SGHAT and FQNNGV. CDR3: CASSDLSGEYFYEQYF.

The rearrangement links TRBV24-1 to TRBJ2-7. The CDR3 runs to 13 residues. Germline V CDR1 and CDR2: KGHDR, SFDVKD. CDR3 loop: CATSDHTNYEQYF.

The chain is built from TRBV14 and TRBJ2-1; there is no DNA to check the TCRdb D call of TRBD2. The length of the CDR3 is 15 residues. CDR1 SGHDN and CDR2 FVKESK come from the germline V gene. CDR3 protein: CASSQDRGLQNEQFF. Full variable domain (missing parts from reference TRBV14 and TRBJ2-1): EAGVTQFPSHSVIEKGQTVTLRCDPISGHDNLYWYRRVMGKEIKFLLHFVKESKQDESGMPNNRFLAERTGGTYSTLKVQPAELEDSGVYFCASSQDRGLQNEQFFGPGTRLTVL.